This is a list of T cell receptor beta chains from one sample in a study of regulatory T cells in long-lasting Graves disease. MiXCR was run by TCRdb on the multiplex PCR reads, yielding one entry per CDR3 protein. The data contain around 430,000 distinct CDR3 sequences, 22% of them singletons. The sequences come from peripheral blood mononuclear cells (PBMCs), collected when the disease was refractory, from a patient treated with antithyroid drugs. The receptors originated from a female donor with Graves disease. Both conserved end residues are part of each CDR3. Part of the rows lack a size; the others show once, few, many or a class for expanded clones.

clone size	J gene	V gene	CDR3 protein
-	TRBJ2-7	TRBV20-1	CSADAQGTDEQYF
many	TRBJ1-1	TRBV28	CASVGHTEAFF
many	TRBJ2-2	TRBV28	CASTEGWELFF
-	TRBJ2-3	TRBV7-8	CASSLKGVTDTQYF
-	TRBJ2-7	TRBV15	CATSRVNRGHYEQYF
many	TRBJ2-1	TRBV12-3/TRBV12-4	CASSLSTGGLNEQFF
-	TRBJ2-7	TRBV20-1	CSAATGESEQYF
many	TRBJ1-1	TRBV20-1	CSAKRTGEAFF
-	TRBJ2-4	TRBV28	CASSESGTGLAIQYF
few	TRBJ2-7	TRBV6-2/TRBV6-3	CASRSRGSSYEQYF
many	TRBJ1-1	TRBV28	CASAGTGGDNTEAFF
-	TRBJ1-4	TRBV20-1	CSARDDSTGANEKLFF
few	TRBJ2-5	TRBV18	CASSGGTRGETQYF
many	TRBJ1-1	TRBV29-1	CSVEQPLLGEAFF
many	TRBJ1-4	TRBV7-8	CASSFRGPNEKLFF
-	TRBJ2-7	TRBV19	CASSISSEGPGQYF
-	TRBJ2-3	TRBV7-2	CASSSSGARDTQYF
many	TRBJ1-5	TRBV12-3/TRBV12-4	CASSPRQGGFFQPQHF
-	TRBJ2-4	TRBV28	CASRAGGEYRAKNIQYF
many	TRBJ1-5	TRBV6-1	CASSRGVEQPQHF
many	TRBJ1-1	TRBV6-1	CASSDGGKAFF
few	TRBJ2-6	TRBV30	CAWTQGPANVLTF
once	TRBJ2-7	TRBV20-1	CSASRMGDEQCF
-	TRBJ1-2	TRBV29-1	CSVEDTGYGYTF
-	TRBJ1-3	TRBV11-1	CASSGTGRIGNTIYF
many	TRBJ2-7	TRBV28	CASSPHRGASVHEQYF
-	TRBJ2-1	TRBV6-1	CASSQTGTSGYNEQFF
few	TRBJ2-6	TRBV12-3/TRBV12-4	CASRLTGANVLTF
many	TRBJ1-5	TRBV28	CASTLGGNQPQHF
few	TRBJ2-7	TRBV4-1	CASSRGQGSDYEQYF
-	TRBJ2-6	TRBV28	CASSPHRGRPGGANVLTF
-	TRBJ2-6	TRBV5-6	CAFGKQGHSDVLTF
-	TRBJ2-7	TRBV20-1	CSARGIMAGGTYGQYF
few	TRBJ2-7	TRBV9	CASSINPAEQYF
-	TRBJ1-3	TRBV9	CASSAASGSGNTIYF
many	TRBJ1-2	TRBV12-3/TRBV12-4	CASSLNGVQDYGYTF
many	TRBJ2-5	TRBV7-2	CASSPPDRTPETQYF
many	TRBJ1-3	TRBV12-3/TRBV12-4	CASSLGGNTIYF
many	TRBJ2-2	TRBV7-2	CASSFVFVRTGELFF
-	TRBJ2-7	TRBV7-2	CASSTGTGDFDEQYF
many	TRBJ2-3	TRBV6-1	CAGSLSLTDTQYF
-	TRBJ2-7	TRBV5-1	CASSTTGTGVYEQYF
-	TRBJ2-2	TRBV19	CASSIGFTGELFF
many	TRBJ1-1	TRBV7-9	CASSPSLTPTGRNTEAFF
many	TRBJ2-7	TRBV12-3/TRBV12-4	CASTPPGQAYEQYF
few	TRBJ2-7	TRBV7-9	CASSSPGHPGDEQYF
-	TRBJ1-2	TRBV18	CASSLGTESGYTF
-	TRBJ2-3	TRBV27	CASSIVSTAATDTQYF
-	TRBJ2-7	TRBV10-3	CAISTTLGLGGEQYF
-	TRBJ2-7	TRBV6-2/TRBV6-3	CASTISGSAYEQYF
-	TRBJ2-5	TRBV28	CASSEPGQQETQYF
many	TRBJ1-2	TRBV7-2	CASSLDFSYTF
few	TRBJ1-4	TRBV7-2	CASSSGNEKLFF
-	TRBJ2-3	TRBV28	CASSSLAGGHTDTQYF
many	TRBJ1-6	TRBV2	CASRRDSNSPLHF
-	TRBJ2-7	TRBV19	CASPTGCEQYF
few	TRBJ2-5	TRBV20-1	CSARKARQGETQYF
many	TRBJ1-3	TRBV6-2/TRBV6-3	CASKKEGNTIYF
-	TRBJ2-1	TRBV27	CASSYRYYNEQFF
-	TRBJ2-7	TRBV4-1	CASSQVDGRSSYEQYF